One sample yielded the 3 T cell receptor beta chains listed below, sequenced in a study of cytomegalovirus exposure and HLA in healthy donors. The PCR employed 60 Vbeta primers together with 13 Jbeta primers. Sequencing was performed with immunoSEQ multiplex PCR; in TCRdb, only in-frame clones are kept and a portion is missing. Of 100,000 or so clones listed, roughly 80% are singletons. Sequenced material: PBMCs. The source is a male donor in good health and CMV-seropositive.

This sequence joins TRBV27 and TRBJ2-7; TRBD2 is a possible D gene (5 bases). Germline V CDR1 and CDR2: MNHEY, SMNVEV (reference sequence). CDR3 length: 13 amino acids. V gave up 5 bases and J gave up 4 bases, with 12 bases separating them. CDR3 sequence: CASSLRRGYEQYF. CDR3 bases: TGTGCCAGCAGTCTCCGACGCGGGTACGAGCAGTACTTC.

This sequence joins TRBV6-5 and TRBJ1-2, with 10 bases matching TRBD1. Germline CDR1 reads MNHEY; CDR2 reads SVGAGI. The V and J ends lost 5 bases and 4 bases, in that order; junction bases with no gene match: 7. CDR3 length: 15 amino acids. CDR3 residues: CASSLDRGPFYGYTF. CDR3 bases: TGTGCCAGCAGTCTAGACAGGGGGCCTTTCTATGGCTACACCTTC.

For the CDR3, the DNA is TGTGCCTGGAACCGACAGGGGGCGATCGATGAAGCTTTCTTT. This gives the protein CAWNRQGAIDEAFF. V gene TRBV30 combines with J gene TRBJ1-1, with 10 bases aligning to TRBD1. The CDR3 is made up of 14 amino acids. In germline, CDR1 is GTSNPN, CDR2 SVGIG (reference sequence). V lost 4 bases and J lost 7; bases outside the gene matches: 9.